These 8 T cell receptor beta chains came from one sample sequenced in a study of Ad26.COV2.S vaccination and SARS-CoV-2 variants (dated by TCRdb to the early 2020s). Libraries came from the immunoSEQ multiplex PCR assay. In its TCRdb copy, this immuneACCESS table keeps in-frame sequences only and misses some clones. Where compared with another copy, unresolved V genes explain less than half of these, and the others have no known cause. This sample gives about 390,000 clones in total; 80% to 95% of them show up just once. About 1.6% of the sample comes from the top ten. The treatment or condition label for this specimen denotes: 19 received Ad26.COV2.S at low or high dose, single or two shots; 5 received placebo; per-sample allocation not given. For vaccine and placebo recipients, the sequenced repertoires came from samples collected on day 63 after the first injection. The sequenced sample was peripheral blood, obtained in a trial of Ad26.COV2.S vaccine versus placebo. Source of these receptors: a person aged 18-65 years who received the Ad26.COV2.S COVID-19 vaccine or a placebo.

The chain is built from TRBV19 and TRBJ1-1; D uncertain. Germline V CDR1 and CDR2: LNHDA, SQIVND (reference sequence). Trimming took off 8 bases at V and 2 bases at J, with 6 bases between the two ends. This CDR3 region has 11 residues. CDR3 region: CASWVNTEAFF. Written as DNA, the CDR3 is TGTGCCAGTTGGGTTAACACTGAAGCTTTCTTT.

The rearrangement links TRBV4-3 to TRBJ1-1; 8 bases are shared with TRBD1. V lost 4 bases, J lost 5 bases, and 3 bases stayed unmatched. This CDR3 region has 13 residues. Germline values: CDR1 LGHNA, CDR2 YSLEER. For the CDR3, the DNA is TGCGCCAGCAGCCCCCGGACAGGGACTGAAGCTTTCTTT. Protein: CASSPRTGTEAFF.

The gene calls are TRBV3-1 (or the pseudogene TRBV3-2) and TRBJ2-7; weak D call: TRBD1 (6 bases). In germline, CDR1 is LGHDT, CDR2 YNNKEL (reference sequence). V was cut by 3 bases and J by 4 bases, with 16 bases left in between. The CDR3 sequence is 15 residues long. The CDR3 loop is CASSQTGTPLYEQYF. CDR3 nucleotide sequence: TGTGCCAGCAGCCAGACAGGCACCCCCTTGTACGAGCAGTACTTC.

V usage is TRBV9 and J usage is TRBJ1-2; 10 positions match TRBD1. Germline CDR1 and CDR2: SGDLS and YYNGEE. The V and J ends lost 4 bases and 4 bases, in that order; junction bases with no gene match: 4. This CDR3 contains 14 residues. CDR3 in amino acids: CASSSRTGGYGYTF. The CDR3 DNA reads as TGTGCCAGCAGCTCTCGGACAGGGGGCTATGGCTACACCTTC.

This clone was detected only once. The chain uses TRBV5-1 and TRBJ2-1; 8 bases agree with TRBD2. V lost 6 bases and J lost 0; bases outside the gene matches: 2. This CDR3 is 14 amino acids long. Germline loops: CDR1 SGHRS, CDR2 YFSETQ. This CDR3 is CASTGGASYNEQFF. Here the CDR3 DNA reads TGCGCCAGCACCGGGGGGGCCTCCTACAATGAGCAGTTCTTC.

This clone has only a few counts. The chain recombines TRBV30 with TRBJ2-7; D is unresolved. The germline V gene encodes CDR1 GTSNPN and CDR2 SVGIG (reference sequence). Trimming pared 3 bases from V and 2 bases from J, leaving 5 bases between. The CDR3 is 11 amino acids. DNA of the CDR3: TGTGCCTGGAGGAGACCCTACGAGCAGTACTTC. It translates to CAWRRPYEQYF.

The gene calls are TRBV7-9 and TRBJ2-7, with 9 bases fitting TRBD1. The CDR3 is made up of 16 amino acids. Germline CDR1 reads SEHNR; CDR2 reads FQNEAQ (reference sequence). The V segment lost 4 bases and the J segment 1 base; nucleotides outside the gene matches: 8. CDR3 amino acids: CASSSIGTGRSYEQYF. CDR3 in DNA: TGTGCCAGCAGCTCCATAGGGACAGGGAGATCCTACGAGCAGTACTTC.

The V call is TRBV3-1 (or the pseudogene TRBV3-2), the J call TRBJ2-1; no firm D call. Germline CDR1 and CDR2: LGHDT and YNNKEL (reference sequence). The CDR3 is 14 residues long. Trimming took 1 base from V and 6 from J, leaving 10 bases between them. The CDR3 DNA reads as TGTGCCAGCAGCCAAGTTCCCACAGTCAATGAGCAGTTCTTC. It codes for CASSQVPTVNEQFF.